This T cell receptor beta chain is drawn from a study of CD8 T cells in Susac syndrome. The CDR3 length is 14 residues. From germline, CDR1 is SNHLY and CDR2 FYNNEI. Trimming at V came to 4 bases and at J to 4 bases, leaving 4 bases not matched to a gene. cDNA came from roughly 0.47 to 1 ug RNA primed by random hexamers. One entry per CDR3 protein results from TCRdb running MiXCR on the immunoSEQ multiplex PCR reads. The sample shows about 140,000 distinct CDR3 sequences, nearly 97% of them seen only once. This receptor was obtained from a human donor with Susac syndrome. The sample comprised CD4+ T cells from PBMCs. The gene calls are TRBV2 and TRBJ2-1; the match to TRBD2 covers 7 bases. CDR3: CASSVGRNYNEQFF. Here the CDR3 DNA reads TGTGCCAGCAGTGTCGGGAGGAATTACAATGAGCAGTTCTTC.